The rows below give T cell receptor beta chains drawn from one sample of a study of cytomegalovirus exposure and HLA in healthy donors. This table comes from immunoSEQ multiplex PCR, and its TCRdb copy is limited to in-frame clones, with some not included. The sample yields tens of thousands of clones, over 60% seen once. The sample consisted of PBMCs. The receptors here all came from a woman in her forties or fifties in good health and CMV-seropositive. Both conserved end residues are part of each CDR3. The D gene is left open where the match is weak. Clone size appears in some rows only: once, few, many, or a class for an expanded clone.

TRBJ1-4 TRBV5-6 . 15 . TGTGCCAGCAGATTGGACGTCAGGAGGCACGAAAAACTGTTTTTT CASRLDVRRHEKLFF
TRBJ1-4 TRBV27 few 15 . TGTGCCAGCAGTTTCCTCACGGGGAAGAATGAAAAACTGTTTTTT CASSFLTGKNEKLFF
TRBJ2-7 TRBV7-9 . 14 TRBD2 TGTGCCAGCAGCCTACTAGCGGGGACCTACGAGCAGTACTTC CASSLLAGTYEQYF
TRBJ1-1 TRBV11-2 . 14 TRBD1 TGTGCCAGCAGCCCCGGACAGGGGGACACTGAAGCTTTCTTT CASSPGQGDTEAFF
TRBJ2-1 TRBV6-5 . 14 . TGTGCCAGCAGTTACGGACGGGGAGGTTATGAGCAGTTCTTC CASSYGRGGYEQFF
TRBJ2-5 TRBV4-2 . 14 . TGTGCCAGCAGCCAAGGCTCAGGGCAAGAGACCCAGTACTTC CASSQGSGQETQYF
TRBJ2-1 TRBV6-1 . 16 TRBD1 TGTGCCAGCAGTGAAGTAGGGACAGGGGCTAACAATGAGCAGTTCTTC CASSEVGTGANNEQFF
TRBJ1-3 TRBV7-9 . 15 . TGTGCCAGCAGCCCCCCAGCAGGGACAGGAAACACCATATATTTT CASSPPAGTGNTIYF
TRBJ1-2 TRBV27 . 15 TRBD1 TGTGCCAGCAGTTTAGTACAGGGGGCTAAATGGGGCTACACCTTC CASSLVQGAKWGYTF
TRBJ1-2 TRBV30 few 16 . TGTGCCTGGAGTTTGATACAGGGCCTGGGTAACTATGGCTACACCTTC CAWSLIQGLGNYGYTF
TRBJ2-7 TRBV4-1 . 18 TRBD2 TGCGCCAGCAGCCAAGATCTTGGGCCCGGGACTAGCGGGGACGAGCAGTACTTC CASSQDLGPGTSGDEQYF
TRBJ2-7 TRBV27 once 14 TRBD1 TGTGCCAGCGCGGAACAGGGGAGCTCCTACGAGCAGTACTTC CASAEQGSSYEQYF
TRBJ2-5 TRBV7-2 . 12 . TGTGCCAGCAGCCCTCCCCAAGAGACCCAGTACTTC CASSPPQETQYF
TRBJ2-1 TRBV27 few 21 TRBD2 TGTGCCAGCAGTTTATCACCACGGGGACTAGCGGGGGCCCCACCTCACAATGAGCAGTTCTTC CASSLSPRGLAGAPPHNEQFF
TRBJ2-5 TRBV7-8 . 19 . TGTGCCAGCAGTCTTATACGTCCTGGATGGAGCGCTACTCAAGAGACCCAGTACTTC CASSLIRPGWSATQETQYF
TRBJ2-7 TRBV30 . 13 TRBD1 TGTGCCTGGAGTAGCACAGGGGCCGACGAGCAGTACTTC CAWSSTGADEQYF
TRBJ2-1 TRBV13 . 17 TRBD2 TGTGCCAGCAGCTTAACTAGCGGGGGGCTAATGGCCCTCGATCAGTTCTTC CASSLTSGGLMALDQFF
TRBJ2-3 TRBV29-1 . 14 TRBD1 TGCAGCGTGAGGGGGCGAGGGTTGGAGGATACGCAGTATTTT CSVRGRGLEDTQYF
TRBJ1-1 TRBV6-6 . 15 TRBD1 TGTGCCAGCAGTTACTCTGCAGGGGGGAACACTGAAGCTTTCTTT CASSYSAGGNTEAFF
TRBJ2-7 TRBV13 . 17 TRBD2 TGTGCCAGCAGCAACGGACTAGCGGGGGGTTCGACCTACGAGCAGTACTTC CASSNGLAGGSTYEQYF
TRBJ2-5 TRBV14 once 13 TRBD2 TGTGCCAGCAGCGGCCTAGCGGGGGAGACCCAGTACTTC CASSGLAGETQYF
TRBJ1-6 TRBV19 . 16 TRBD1 TGTGCCAGTAGCAGGTGGGGGGGACAGGGAAATTCACCCCTCCACTTT CASSRWGGQGNSPLHF
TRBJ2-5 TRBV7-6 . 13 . TGTGCCAGCAGCAGAACTAGCTCTGAGACCCAGTACTTC CASSRTSSETQYF